What follows describes a single TCR beta chain. This record comes from a study of cytomegalovirus exposure and HLA in healthy donors. PCR used 60 Vbeta primers and 13 Jbeta primers. The repertoire was sequenced with immunoSEQ multiplex PCR; TCRdb's copy has only in-frame clones and lacks some. This table has approximately 140,000 clones, more than 60% appearing once. The CDR3 length is 14 residues. Trimming removed 5 bases from V and 8 bases from J; junction bases left unmatched: 9. CDR1 is SGHTA and CDR2 is FQGNSA in the germline V gene. The sample consisted of PBMCs. This TCR was sampled from a male donor in good health and CMV-seronegative. The V and J genes are TRBV7-2 and TRBJ2-1, with 7 bases matching TRBD1. In DNA, the CDR3 is TGTGCCAGCAGCCGACAGGGCGGAATCGATGAGCAGTTCTTC. This gives the protein CASSRQGGIDEQFF.